This T cell receptor (beta chain) was obtained from a study of T-cell memory formation after mild COVID-19. The germline gives CDR1 MNHEY, CDR2 SMNVEV (reference sequence). The V and J ends lost 3 bases and 1 base, in that order; junction bases with no gene match: 11. This CDR3 has 17 residues. A few counts support this clonotype. TCRdb re-derived calls from the 5' RACE reads in MiXCR, one entry per CDR3 protein. The repertoire holds about 110,000 distinct CDR3 sequences, with about 17% as singletons. This chain links TRBV27 with TRBJ2-7; 8 nucleotides agree with TRBD1. The origin of this receptor is an adult woman who had mild COVID-19 (a few samples of this study predate the infection). Cell type and time point are not known. The sequenced material came from PBMCs or a T cell subset sorted from them (not recorded which). CDR3 loop: CASSFGQGARGSYEQYF. The CDR3 DNA follows: TGTGCCAGCAGTTTTGGGCAGGGGGCACGAGGATCCTACGAGCAGTACTTC.